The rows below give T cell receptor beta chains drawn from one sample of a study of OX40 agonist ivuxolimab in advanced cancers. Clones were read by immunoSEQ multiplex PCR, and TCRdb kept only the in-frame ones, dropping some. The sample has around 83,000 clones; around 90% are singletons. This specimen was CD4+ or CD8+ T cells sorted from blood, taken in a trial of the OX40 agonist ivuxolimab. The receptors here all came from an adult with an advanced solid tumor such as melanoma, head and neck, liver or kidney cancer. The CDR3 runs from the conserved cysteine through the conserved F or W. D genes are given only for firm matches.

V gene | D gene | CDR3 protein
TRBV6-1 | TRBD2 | CASRPPGGSTDTQYF
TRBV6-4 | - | CASSDRGSTDTQYF
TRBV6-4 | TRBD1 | CANTDRGGTEAFF
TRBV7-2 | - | CASSRHQLGGSYEQYF
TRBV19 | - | CASSGGKNTEAFF
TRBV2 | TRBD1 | CASTGQGRAGELFF
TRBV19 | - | CASQYRRSSTDTQYF
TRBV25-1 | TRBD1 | CASNGQGAEQYF
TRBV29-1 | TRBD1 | CSVHSPGQQETQYF
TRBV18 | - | CASGRQETQYF
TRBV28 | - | CASTRWGNLAFF
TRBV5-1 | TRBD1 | CASSLGPGQGINEQFF
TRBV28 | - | CASSLGLFTDTQYF
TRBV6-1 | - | CASSEASGSFNQPQHF
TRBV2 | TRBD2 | CASKQAPGTSGLYEQYF
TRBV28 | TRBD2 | CASSAPGGSSYEQYF